This T cell receptor beta chain derives from a study of OX40 agonist ivuxolimab in advanced cancers. Study in general: Ivuxolimab, an antibody acting as an agonist of OX40 (CD134), was used to treat patients. Patients were infused with ivuxolimab every 2 weeks at 0.01 to 10 mg/kg. Hepatocellular carcinoma, melanoma, renal cell or head and neck cancer affected the dose-escalation patients.

Turning to this clone: Its antigen is currently unknown.

CDR3 length: 16 amino acids. From germline, CDR1 is LNHDA and CDR2 SQIVND (reference sequence). V was pared by 4 bases and J by 5 bases, with 20 bases between. Profiled with immunoSEQ multiplex PCR; TCRdb holds only in-frame clones, not every one. The table has approximately 89,000 clones, roughly 90% seen once. Study-wide findings and caveats: Relative to CD4+ cells, CD8+ T cells on average had more expanded clones.

This sequence originates from an adult with an advanced solid tumor such as melanoma, head and neck, liver or kidney cancer. This rearrangement joins TRBV19 to TRBJ1-1, with D perhaps matching TRBD1 (6 bases). Sequencing used CD4+ or CD8+ T cells sorted from blood, obtained in a trial of the OX40 agonist ivuxolimab. CDR3 region: CASSRTPGGGQTEAFF. The CDR3 DNA follows: TGTGCCAGTAGTAGGACCCCCGGGGGGGGGCAGACTGAAGCTTTCTTT.